Shown below are 23 T cell receptor beta chains from a single sample sequenced in a study of blood T cell repertoires in COVID-19. The data were produced by immunoSEQ multiplex PCR, yet TCRdb's version contains in-frame clones alone and is incomplete. This table holds tens of thousands of clones, about 89% found once. Sequenced: peripheral blood. The receptors come from a man aged 55 to 70 with COVID-19, enrolled during active disease.

This clone has a handful of counts. V is TRBV29-1 and J is TRBJ1-4, with 10 nucleotides matching TRBD1. This CDR3 is 16 amino acids long. V lost 5 bases, J lost 6 bases, and 12 bases stayed unmatched. Per the germline V gene, CDR1 is SQVTM and CDR2 is ANQGSEA. CDR3 in amino acids: CSVRAPSGTGDEKLFF. In DNA, the CDR3 is TGCAGCGTTCGGGCCCCCTCCGGGACAGGGGATGAAAAACTGTTTTTT.

This clone was seen more than once but under ten times. This chain links TRBV6-5 with TRBJ2-7; D perhaps matches TRBD2 (5 bases). Germline loops: CDR1 MNHEY, CDR2 SVGAGI. V dropped 0 bases and J dropped 1 base, with 13 bases sitting between them. This CDR3 is built from 16 residues. In DNA form, the CDR3 reads TGTGCCAGCAGTTACTCGTTGAGGGAGTGGTCCTACGAGCAGTACTTC. This gives the protein CASSYSLREWSYEQYF.

The chain employs TRBV28 and TRBJ1-2; TRBD1 agrees at 9 bases. The CDR3 contains 13 residues. V trimming: 7 bases; J trimming: 6 bases; junction bases outside the gene matches: 6. The V gene's germline CDR1 is MDHEN and CDR2 SYDVKM. DNA for the CDR3: TGTGCCAGCATGGAAGACAGGGGGGATGGCTACACCTTC. It specifies CASMEDRGDGYTF.

The V call is TRBV11-3, the J call TRBJ2-1; tentative D call: TRBD2 (5 bases). Looked up from germline, CDR1 is SGHNT and CDR2 is YENEEA. Trimming took off 0 bases at V and 10 bases at J, with 13 bases between the two ends. CDR3 size: 14 residues. This CDR3 is CASSLEVARGEQFF. The CDR3 bases are TGTGCCAGCAGCTTAGAAGTCGCTCGAGGGGAGCAGTTCTTC.

This clone appeared a single time. The rearrangement uses TRBV5-1 and TRBJ1-2; possible D gene TRBD1, 6 bases. Germline-derived CDR1 and CDR2 are SGHRS and YFSETQ. The length of the CDR3 is 12 residues. V was cut by 7 bases and J by 8 bases, with 15 bases left in between. CDR3 sequence: CASSPQGSGYTF. CDR3 DNA: TGCGCCAGCTCCCCCCAGGGGAGCGGCTACACCTTC.

This chain connects TRBV30 to TRBJ2-3; TRBD2 aligns across 8 bases. Germline V gives CDR1 GTSNPN, CDR2 SVGIG (reference sequence). Trimming removed 2 bases from V and 2 bases from J; junction bases left unmatched: 6. The length of the CDR3 is 15 residues. The CDR3 here is CAWSKYSGATDTQYF. The DNA for the CDR3 is TGTGCCTGGAGTAAATATAGCGGGGCCACAGATACGCAGTATTTT.

The chain recombines TRBV6-1 with TRBJ1-2, with D tentatively TRBD1 (6 bases). Trimming took off 4 bases at V and 4 bases at J, with 22 bases between the two ends. CDR3 length: 17 residues. Germline CDR1 reads MNHNS; CDR2 reads SASEGT. CDR3 sequence (DNA): TGTGCCAGCAGTGCATCAGGGGCACCTAGCCCGTCCTATGGCTACACCTTC. Translated, it gives CASSASGAPSPSYGYTF.

The chain couples TRBV11-2 to TRBJ1-2; unclear D gene. Germline CDR1 and CDR2: SGHAT and FQNNGV. The CDR3 consists of 13 residues. V lost 3 bases, J lost 6 bases, and 11 bases lay in between. The CDR3 region is CASSFQREDGYTF. DNA for the CDR3: TGTGCCAGCAGCTTTCAAAGGGAGGATGGCTACACCTTC.

The table lists this clone with a few counts. V gene TRBV7-6 combines with J gene TRBJ1-2; weak D call: TRBD1 (5 bases). The V and J ends lost 2 bases and 7 bases respectively, with 17 bases between them. Germline CDR1 is SGHVS and CDR2 is FNYEAQ. The CDR3 length is 15 residues. The CDR3 nucleotides are TGTGCCAGCAGCTTATCCGCGGACTGGGGGGGTGGCTACACCTTC. It translates to CASSLSADWGGGYTF.

The chain has TRBV19 and TRBJ1-1; TRBD1 aligns across 7 bases. V trimming: 5 bases; J trimming: 8 bases; junction bases outside the gene matches: 8. Looked up from germline, CDR1 is LNHDA and CDR2 is SQIVND (reference sequence). The CDR3 length is 13 residues. Written as DNA, the CDR3 is TGTGCCAGTAGTTCTCGACAGGGTGAGGAAGCTTTCTTT. Translating it yields CASSSRQGEEAFF. Supplemented by reference TRBV19 and TRBJ1-1, the full variable domain reads DGGITQSPKYLFRKEGQNVTLSCEQNLNHDAMYWYRQDPGQGLRLIYYSQIVNDFQKGDIAEGYSVSREKKESFPLTVTSAQKNPTAFYLCASSSRQGEEAFFGQGTRLTVV.

This clone was counted a single time. The V and J genes are TRBV29-1 and TRBJ1-2; 7 bases map to TRBD1. CDR3 length equals 13 residues. The germline CDR1 and CDR2 sequences are SQVTM and ANQGSEA. The V and J ends lost 7 bases and 3 bases, in that order; junction bases with no gene match: 8. CDR3 DNA: TGCAGCGCCACCGACAGGGAGGACTATGGCTACACCTTC. Its translation: CSATDREDYGYTF.

This clone was seen once. The CDR3: CASSPPGQGGSGANVLTF. In nucleotides, the CDR3 is TGTGCCAGCTCACCTCCGGGACAGGGTGGATCTGGGGCCAACGTCCTGACTTTC. The chain couples TRBV18 to TRBJ2-6; 9 nucleotides match TRBD1. Trimming took 3 bases from V and 1 from J; bases not matched to a gene: 7. CDR3 size: 18 residues. The germline V gene encodes CDR1 KGHSH and CDR2 LQKENI.

The chain combines TRBV28 with TRBJ2-7; a weak D match, TRBD1 (5 bases). The CDR3 spans 16 residues. V was shortened by 1 base and J by 2 bases, with 15 bases between the two germline ends. Germline values: CDR1 MDHEN, CDR2 SYDVKM. The CDR3 region is CASSLFIREAPYEQYF. As DNA, the CDR3 is TGTGCCAGCAGTTTATTCATCAGGGAAGCTCCCTACGAGCAGTACTTC.

The CDR3 region is CASSGQGYGYTF. CDR3 coding DNA: TGTGCCAGCAGCGGCCAGGGTTACGGCTACACCTTC. The rearrangement links TRBV11-3 to TRBJ1-2; perhaps TRBD1 as D (5 bases). Trimming took off 5 bases at V and 8 bases at J, with 12 bases between the two ends. Germline V gives CDR1 SGHNT, CDR2 YENEEA. The CDR3 contains 12 residues.

The chain recombines TRBV5-1 with TRBJ1-1; 7 bases are shared with TRBD1. After removal of 0 bases from V and 6 bases from J, the junction contained 14 bases not matched to a gene. The CDR3 loop spans 17 amino acids. CDR1 is SGHRS, CDR2 YFSETQ, per germline. CDR3 sequence: CASSLAGEGTAGAEAFF. The CDR3 nucleotides are TGCGCCAGCAGCTTGGCCGGCGAGGGGACAGCGGGAGCTGAAGCTTTCTTT.

CDR3 sequence: CASSLMAGPQGNEQFF. In nucleotides, the CDR3 is TGTGCCAGCAGCTTAATGGCGGGCCCCCAAGGGAATGAGCAGTTCTTC. The chain recombines TRBV11-2 with TRBJ2-1; perhaps TRBD2 as D (5 bases). This CDR3 has 16 residues. V lost 2 bases and J 7 bases, leaving 18 bases between the germline ends. Per germline, CDR1 SGHAT and CDR2 FQNNGV. Supplemented by reference TRBV11-2 and TRBJ2-1, the full variable domain reads EAGVAQSPRYKIIEKRQSVAFWCNPISGHATLYWYQQILGQGPKLLIQFQNNGVVDDSQLPKDRFSAERLKGVDSTLKIQPAKLEDSAVYLCASSLMAGPQGNEQFFGPGTRLTVL.

The genes are TRBV7-6 and TRBJ2-5, with D possibly TRBD2 on 6 matching bases. V lost 3 bases and J lost 3, with 8 bases in between. Germline V CDR1 and CDR2: SGHVS, FNYEAQ. CDR3 length: 13 residues. DNA of the CDR3: TGTGCCAGCAGCTTGGGACTTGAAGAGACCCAGTACTTC. It yields the protein CASSLGLEETQYF.

The rearrangement uses TRBV4-3 and TRBJ2-3; possibly TRBD2 for D (6 bases). This CDR3 region has 14 residues. Looked up from germline, CDR1 is LGHNA and CDR2 is YSLEER. Trimming removed 0 bases at V and 7 bases at J, with 11 bases between. DNA of the CDR3: TGCGCCAGCAGCCAAGAAGGAACTAGCAATACGCAGTATTTT. This encodes CASSQEGTSNTQYF.

The chain is built from TRBV7-2 and TRBJ2-4; perhaps TRBD1 as D (5 bases). CDR1 SGHTA and CDR2 FQGNSA come from the germline V gene. The ends were cut back, 5 bases at V and 0 bases at J, with 17 bases in the middle. The CDR3 consists of 17 residues. CDR3: CASSQPTGRLAKNIQYF. The CDR3 DNA reads as TGTGCCAGCAGCCAACCCACAGGTCGCCTAGCCAAAAACATTCAGTACTTC.

The chain couples TRBV7-8 to TRBJ1-1; D gene uncertain. There are 13 residues in the CDR3. Germline values: CDR1 SGHVS, CDR2 FQNEAQ. Trimming stripped 1 base from V and 2 bases from J, with 5 bases between. In DNA form, the CDR3 reads TGTGCCAGCAGCTTAGACAGTAACACTGAAGCTTTCTTT. Translation: CASSLDSNTEAFF.

The rearrangement joins TRBV5-4 to TRBJ2-4; 7 nucleotides agree with TRBD1. V dropped 4 bases and J dropped 1; count of bases not matched to a gene: 5. In germline, CDR1 is SGHNT, CDR2 YYREEE (reference sequence). This CDR3 is built from 15 residues. In DNA, the CDR3 is TGTGCCAGCAGCCGAGGGGGCGAGGCCAAAAACATTCAGTACTTC. It yields the protein CASSRGGEAKNIQYF.

V usage is TRBV5-1 and J usage is TRBJ1-2; TRBD1 might be the D (5 bases). V shed 3 bases and J shed 3 bases, with 12 bases lying between them. The CDR3 is made up of 14 amino acids. Germline CDR1 reads SGHRS; CDR2 reads YFSETQ. CDR3 region: CASSSAGPDYGYTF. In nucleotides, the CDR3 is TGCGCCAGCAGCTCCGCGGGGCCCGACTATGGCTACACCTTC.

The J gene is TRBJ1-1, the V gene TRBV4-1, with 12 nucleotides matching TRBD1. From germline, CDR1 is MGHRA and CDR2 YSYEKL. Losses at the gene ends were 5 bases for V and 3 bases for J; bases not matched to a gene: 4. The CDR3 runs 15 residues. The CDR3 DNA is TGCGCCAGCAGCAAGGGACAGGGGGCTTACACTGAAGCTTTCTTT. Amino acids: CASSKGQGAYTEAFF.